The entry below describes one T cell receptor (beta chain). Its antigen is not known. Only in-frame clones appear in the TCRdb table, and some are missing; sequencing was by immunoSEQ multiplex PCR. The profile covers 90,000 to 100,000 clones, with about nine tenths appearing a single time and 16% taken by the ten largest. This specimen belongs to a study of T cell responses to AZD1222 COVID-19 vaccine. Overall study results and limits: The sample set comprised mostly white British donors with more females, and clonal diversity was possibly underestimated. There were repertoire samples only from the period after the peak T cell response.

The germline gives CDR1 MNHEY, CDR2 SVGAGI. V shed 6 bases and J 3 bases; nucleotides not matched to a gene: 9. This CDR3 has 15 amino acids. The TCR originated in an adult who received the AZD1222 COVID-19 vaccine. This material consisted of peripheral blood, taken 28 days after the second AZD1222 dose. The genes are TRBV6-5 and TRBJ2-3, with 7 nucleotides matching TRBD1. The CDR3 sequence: CASRPGQVSTDTQYF. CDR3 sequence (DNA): TGTGCCAGCAGACCCGGACAGGTGTCGACAGATACGCAGTATTTT.